The present entry profiles one T cell receptor (beta chain) with its context. The sample is drawn from a study of cytomegalovirus exposure and HLA in healthy donors. The V segment lost 7 bases and the J segment 6 bases; nucleotides outside the gene matches: 13. This CDR3 has 16 residues. Germline CDR1 and CDR2: MDHEN and SYDVKM. PCR used 60 Vbeta primers and 13 Jbeta primers. Measured with immunoSEQ multiplex PCR; TCRdb has only the in-frame clones, and not every one. The sample contains 180,000 or so clones, roughly 74% of which appear only once. The sample was PBMCs. V usage is TRBV28 and J usage is TRBJ1-5; 9 nucleotides line up with TRBD1. The sequence came from a woman in her 40s in good health and CMV-seropositive. In DNA form, the CDR3 reads TGTGCCAGCACCACAGGGGGCAGGCCTAGCTCTCAGCCCCAGCATTTT. It is translated as CASTTGGRPSSQPQHF.